This entry concerns a single T cell receptor (beta chain). A few counts support this clonotype. Its antigen remains unidentified. No clone much larger than this one lies a single base away; base qualities are absent. Ophthalmopathy patients had moderately to severely active disease, Clinical Activity Score of at least 3, NOSPECS grade of at least 4, and duration under 3 months. The study excluded patients with uncontrolled infections, other autoimmune diseases, pregnancy or lactation. Diagnoses were established on the basis of clinical symptoms, serum thyroxine and TRAb, thyroid ultrasound, and orbital computed tomography. Ficoll-Paque density gradient centrifugation was used to isolate PBMCs from about 10 ml of fresh peripheral blood. Trizol reagent was used to extract total RNA, and RNA quality was then checked on an Agilent 2100 Bioanalyzer. The TCR beta CDR3 regions were amplified from the RNA transcripts. The first round of RT-PCR for the TCR CDR3 was performed with the HTBI primer set and the Qiagen OneStep RT-PCR kit. Libraries were constructed in a second round of multiplex PCR, after which size selection and purification were carried out. Libraries were sequenced paired-end with 100 bp reads on an Illumina HiSeq2000. The authors' analysis ran thus. SOAPnuke was used to process the raw data, throwing out any read that contained adapters or uncalled bases, had a mean Phred below 15, or lacked an exact constant-primer or identifier match. High-quality paired reads were merged using COPE v1.2.5, and each unique nucleotide sequence was defined as a clonotype. Clonotypes were aligned to IMGT TRBV, TRBD and TRBJ reference segments using MiTCR v1.1. Only V-J combinations with frequency above 0.0001, covering about 99% of repertoires, were analysed. The TCS score was defined as the ratio of F50 (clonal expansion) to E x V (chaos), calculated using BLOSUM62-based TCRdist between CDR3 peptides within each V-J. Welch's t-statistics and random forest reduced several hundred V-J features to around 14, which were used in a naive Bayes classifier (R e1071). TCRdb reworked the public reads: Q25 trimming with fastp, MiXCR clone assembly, productive beta chains retained. For every CDR3 protein sequence, its rows merge into one entry that carries the most common genes and DNA. The V and J calls shown here were made by TCRdb, not taken from the authors' results. Here the sample has some 490,000 distinct CDR3 sequences; about 20% occur a single time. The ten largest make up around 47% of the sample.

Between the V and J ends, shortened by 5 bases and 5 bases respectively, the junction contains 18 bases. The CDR3 starts with the cysteine, ends with the phenylalanine, and has 15 residues. The sequence is cut down to CDR3 DNA, 45 bases in frame from base 1. From the germline V gene, CDR1 is MNHNS and CDR2 is SASEGT. The sample comes from a study of T cells in Graves' hyperthyroidism and ophthalmopathy (dated by TCRdb to between 2019 and 2020). As for the study more broadly: Peripheral blood samples were taken at the time of initial diagnosis, prior to any treatment. The 100 or so discovery patients were randomly split 7:3 into training and test sets. Following sampling, methimazole starting at 30 mg daily was given to hyperthyroidism patients, and high-dose intravenous methylprednisolone was given to ophthalmopathy patients. Whether ophthalmopathy could be predicted prospectively was tested in an independent validation cohort made up of about 18 hyperthyroidism patients plus 17 patients who later progressed to ophthalmopathy. In addition, the study compared T-cell repertoires in thyroid tissue and in blood from roughly 6 Graves' hyperthyroidism patients. To identify distinguishing TCR V-J signatures, a discovery cohort of 100 patients was used, comprising 43 with Graves' ophthalmopathy and under 60 with stable Graves' hyperthyroidism. The paper describes TCR Vbeta CDR3 sequencing of some 130 peripheral blood samples, made up of some 40 ophthalmopathy patients, approximately 73 hyperthyroidism patients and roughly 17 progressor patients.

What the study reported, not specific to this receptor: Most expanded thyroid clonotypes (frequency above 0.001) were also detected in blood, a finding suggesting that blood repertoires may reflect thyroid immune responses. In validation, progression to ophthalmopathy was predicted by the model with 70.59% sensitivity and 72% to 80% specificity, a median of approximately 6.5 months before onset. Sample size was not statistically predetermined, and investigators were not blinded to group allocation. Ophthalmopathy was separated from stable hyperthyroidism by a 13 V-J signature model, with roughly 88% sensitivity and about 81% specificity obtained in cross-validation and 80%/75% obtained in testing.

The sequence was obtained from a woman between 65 and 79 years old with Graves' ophthalmopathy. The sequenced sample consisted of blood. This chain is built from TRBV6-1 and TRBJ2-5; the D gene is unclear. The CDR3 reads as follows: CASSLLSSLLETQYF. The nucleotide sequence reads as follows: TGTGCCAGCAGTCTCCTGTCCAGCCTCCTGGAGACCCAGTACTTC.